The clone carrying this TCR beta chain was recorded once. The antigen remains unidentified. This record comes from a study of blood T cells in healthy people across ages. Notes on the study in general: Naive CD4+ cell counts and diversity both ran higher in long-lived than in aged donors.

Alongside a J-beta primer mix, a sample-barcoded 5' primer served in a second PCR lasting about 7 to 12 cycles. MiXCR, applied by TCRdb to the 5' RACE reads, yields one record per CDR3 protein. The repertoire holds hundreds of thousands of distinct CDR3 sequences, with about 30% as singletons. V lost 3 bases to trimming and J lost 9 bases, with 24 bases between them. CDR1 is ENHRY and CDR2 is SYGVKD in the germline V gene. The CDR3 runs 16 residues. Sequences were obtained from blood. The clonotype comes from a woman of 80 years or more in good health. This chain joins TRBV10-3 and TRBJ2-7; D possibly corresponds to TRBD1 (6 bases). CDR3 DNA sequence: TGTGCCATCAGTGATAATGTCGGGGCAGGGGCCCGCGGGCAGTACTTC. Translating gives CAISDNVGAGARGQYF.